This entry lists 8 T cell receptor beta chains sequenced from one sample in a study of blood T cell repertoires in COVID-19. The data were produced by immunoSEQ multiplex PCR, yet TCRdb's version contains in-frame clones alone and is incomplete. The sample lists about 80,000 clones, about 89% seen once, with around 12% in the top ten. The source material was peripheral blood. Receptors were obtained from a man between 65 and 85 years old with active or convalescent COVID-19.

The genes are TRBV30 and TRBJ1-1, with TRBD1 as a possible D gene (5 bases). CDR1 is GTSNPN, CDR2 SVGIG, per germline (reference sequence). V was shortened by 4 bases and J by 1 base, with 13 bases between the two germline ends. The CDR3 length is 14 residues. Here the CDR3 DNA reads TGTGCCTGGAAAAGGAGGGGCACGAACACTGAAGCTTTCTTT. Translated, it gives CAWKRRGTNTEAFF.

This clone is a singleton in its sample. V usage is TRBV7-2 and J usage is TRBJ2-7; 7 nucleotides align to TRBD1. This CDR3 contains 12 residues. The V gene end was trimmed by 5 bases and the J gene end by 8 bases; junction bases not matched to a gene: 6. Germline V gives CDR1 SGHTA, CDR2 FQGNSA. CDR3 residues: CASSLAQGKQYF. The CDR3 region has the DNA TGTGCCAGCAGCCTCGCACAGGGGAAGCAGTACTTC.

The chain couples TRBV6-6 to TRBJ1-2; no clear D. The CDR3 covers 14 residues. The germline V gene has CDR1 MNHNY and CDR2 SVGAGI (reference sequence). Trimming took off 1 base at V and 0 bases at J, with 6 bases between the two ends. CDR3 region: CASSYYAANYGYTF. The CDR3 DNA reads as TGTGCCAGCAGTTACTATGCAGCTAACTATGGCTACACCTTC.

The chain carries TRBV3-1 (or the pseudogene TRBV3-2) and TRBJ2-7; D is perhaps TRBD2 (6 bases). Germline V gene sequence: CDR1 LGHDT, CDR2 YNNKEL (reference sequence). The CDR3 extends over 13 amino acids. V dropped 5 bases and J dropped 3 bases, with 11 bases sitting between them. CDR3 in amino acids: CASSYLGSYEQYF. CDR3 bases: TGTGCCAGCAGCTACCTCGGGAGCTACGAGCAGTACTTC.

This clone is a singleton in its sample. This chain connects TRBV18 to TRBJ2-1; 7 bases match TRBD2. V trimming: 6 bases; J trimming: 6 bases; junction bases outside the gene matches: 11. The CDR3 has 15 amino acids. In germline, CDR1 is KGHSH, CDR2 LQKENI. The CDR3, as DNA: TGTGCCAGCTCCGAGGGGCTAGCGGTAACCAATGAGCAGTTCTTC. It codes for CASSEGLAVTNEQFF. The whole variable domain, filled in from reference TRBV18 and TRBJ2-1, reads NAGVMQNPRHLVRRRGQEARLRCSPMKGHSHVYWYRQLPEEGLKFMVYLQKENIIDESGMPKERFSAEFPKEGPSILRIQQVVRGDSAAYFCASSEGLAVTNEQFFGPGTRLTVL.

This rearrangement joins TRBV30 to TRBJ2-6; D possibly corresponds to TRBD2 (5 bases). Trimming pared 1 base from V and 0 bases from J, leaving 10 bases between. This CDR3 is 16 amino acids long. Germline loops: CDR1 GTSNPN, CDR2 SVGIG (reference sequence). CDR3 in amino acids: CAWSGRDYSGANVLTF. The CDR3 DNA sequence: TGTGCCTGGAGTGGCCGAGACTACTCTGGGGCCAACGTCCTGACTTTC.

This clone has a single count. This chain joins TRBV9 and TRBJ2-1, with D possibly being TRBD2 (5 bases). CDR3 size: 15 residues. Germline V gene lookup returns CDR1 SGDLS and CDR2 YYNGEE. V lost 0 bases and J 0 bases, leaving 7 bases between the germline ends. The CDR3 loop is CASSVGTSSYNEQFF. CDR3 coding DNA: TGTGCCAGCAGCGTAGGCACTAGCTCCTACAATGAGCAGTTCTTC. Filled out from reference TRBV9 and TRBJ2-1, the complete variable domain reads DSGVTQTPKHLITATGQRVTLRCSPRSGDLSVYWYQQSLDQGLQFLIQYYNGEERAKGNILERFSAQQFPDLHSELNLSSLELGDSALYFCASSVGTSSYNEQFFGPGTRLTVL.

The rearrangement links TRBV5-1 to TRBJ1-6; D remains unclear. From germline, CDR1 is SGHRS and CDR2 YFSETQ. This CDR3 comprises 11 residues. Trimming cost V 10 bases and J 8 bases, with 10 bases left between them. The CDR3 sequence: CAASRDSPLHF. In DNA form, the CDR3 reads TGCGCCGCCTCTCGGGATTCACCCCTCCACTTT.